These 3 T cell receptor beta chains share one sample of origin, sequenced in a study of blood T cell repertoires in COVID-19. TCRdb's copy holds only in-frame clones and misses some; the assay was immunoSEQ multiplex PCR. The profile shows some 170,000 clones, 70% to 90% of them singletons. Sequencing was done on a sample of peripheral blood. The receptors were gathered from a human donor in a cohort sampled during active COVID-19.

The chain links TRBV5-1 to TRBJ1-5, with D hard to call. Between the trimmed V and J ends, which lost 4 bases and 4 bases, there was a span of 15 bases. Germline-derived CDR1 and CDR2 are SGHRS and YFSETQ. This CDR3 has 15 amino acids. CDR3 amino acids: CASSTDGSSNQPQHF. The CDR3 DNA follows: TGCGCCAGCAGCACCGACGGGAGCTCTAATCAGCCCCAGCATTTT.

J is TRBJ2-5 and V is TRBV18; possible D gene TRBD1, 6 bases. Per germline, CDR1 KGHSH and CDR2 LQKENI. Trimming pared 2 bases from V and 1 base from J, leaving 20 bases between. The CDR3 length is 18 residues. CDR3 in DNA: TGTGCCAGCTCACCAAGTAACAGGGCCCAGCTATCCCAAGAGACCCAGTACTTC. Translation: CASSPSNRAQLSQETQYF.

The CDR3 sequence: CASSEHQPRGAFF. The CDR3 DNA reads TGTGCCAGCAGTGAACACCAACCACGGGGGGCTTTCTTT. V usage is TRBV25-1 and J usage is TRBJ1-1, with a tentative D call TRBD1 (5 bases). Germline lookup yields CDR1 MGHDK and CDR2 SYGVNS. The CDR3 is made up of 13 amino acids. Trimming left V 2 bases short and J 11 bases short, with 15 bases between.